Sequencing of this T cell receptor beta chain was carried out in a study of blood T cell repertoires in COVID-19 (dated by TCRdb to about 2020). With regard to the full study: Collaborator samples came from the United States, Italy and Spain and covered acute and convalescent phases of COVID-19. The material from the prospective study consisted of cDNA or gDNA derived from T cells, B-cell-depleted T cells, or PBMCs. The dataset comprised deeply sampled blood TCRbeta repertoires from subjects exposed to, actively infected with, or recovered from COVID-19. The repertoires were released in a freely available public database meant as a resource for research on the immune response to SARS-CoV-2. The samples were drawn from two sources: the first 160 participants of the ongoing ImmuneRACE study, and 1,200 or so subjects contributed by 6 global collaborators. The sample metadata nearly always contained a de-identified subject ID, COVID-19 status, age in years and sex. Where HLA class I and class II types were available, the types were taken from metadata supplied by the sample provider, not from assay-based typing. What the study reported, not specific to this receptor: How much clinical and demographic metadata was included differed by source and by participant, and the metadata was provided uncurated.

From the cysteine up to the phenylalanine, the CDR3 has a length of 16 residues. The sequence is cut down to CDR3 DNA, 48 bases in frame from base 1. The germline V end is reduced by 4 bases and the J end by 4 bases; junction bases left unmatched: 9. The germline V gene supplies CDR1 MGHRA and CDR2 YSYEKL. TCRbeta CDR3 regions were amplified from genomic DNA by means of the immunoSEQ Assay, a bias-controlled multiplex PCR. Regarding the original processing steps: Nucleated cell counts per sample were estimated from amplification of reference gene primers within the assay. To quantify the absolute abundance of each unique TCRbeta CDR3 rearrangement, sequence reads were collapsed and filtered. Productive Simpson clonality was computed per sample as the square root of Simpson's diversity index over productive rearrangements. TCRdb took over this immuneACCESS table, retaining in-frame rearrangements with V and J assigned. Such tables are incomplete; in checked studies, under half of the missing clones stem from an unresolved V gene, and the remainder is unexplained. The V and J calls and clone size come from that table; D and trimming were worked out from the DNA. This sample holds roughly 300,000 clones; about nine tenths were observed only once. 1.1% of the sample lies in the top ten.

As regards this clone: The specificity of this receptor is unknown. The record has no base qualities; no much larger clone is one base away.

Participants in the prospective study were enrolled through a virtual design, were aged roughly 18 to 95 years, and lived in roughly 24 United States geographic areas. In the prospective study, cohorts were assigned on the basis of participant-reported clinical history obtained from a screening survey and a study questionnaire. Recovered participants in ImmuneRACE Cohort 3 were defined by two consecutive negative NP/OP PCR tests, clearance by a healthcare professional, or resolution of symptoms. In the prospective study, whole blood, serum and a nasopharyngeal or oropharyngeal swab were collected from each participant by mobile phlebotomists. Prospective study participants could optionally give additional blood draws and questionnaires over an approximately two-month period. Prospective study blood samples were shipped either frozen or at room temperature before DNA extraction.

The sequencing sample was made of PBMCs or T cells enriched from blood (not recorded which). This sequence originates from a woman in her thirties who had recovered from COVID-19. The V and J genes are TRBV4-1 and TRBJ1-4; the central 7 bases match TRBD1. The CDR3 corresponds to CASSPWTGGYNEKLFF. The nucleotides are TGCGCCAGCAGCCCCTGGACAGGTGGATATAATGAAAAACTGTTTTTT.